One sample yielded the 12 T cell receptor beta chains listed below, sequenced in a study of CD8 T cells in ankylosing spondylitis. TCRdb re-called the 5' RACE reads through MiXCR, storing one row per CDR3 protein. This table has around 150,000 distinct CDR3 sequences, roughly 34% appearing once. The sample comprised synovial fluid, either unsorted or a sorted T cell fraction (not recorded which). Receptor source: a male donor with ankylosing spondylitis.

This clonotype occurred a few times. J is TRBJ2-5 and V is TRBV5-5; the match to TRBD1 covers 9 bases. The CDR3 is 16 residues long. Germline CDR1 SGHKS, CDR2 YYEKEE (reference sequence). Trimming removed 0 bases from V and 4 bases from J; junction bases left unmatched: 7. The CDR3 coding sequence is TGTGCCAGCAGCTTGGACCCGGGACAGGGCGGAGAGACCCAGTACTTC. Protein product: CASSLDPGQGGETQYF.

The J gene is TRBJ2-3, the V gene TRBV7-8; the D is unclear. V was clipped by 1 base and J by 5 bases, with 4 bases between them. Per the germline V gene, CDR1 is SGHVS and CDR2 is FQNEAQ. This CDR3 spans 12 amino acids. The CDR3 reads CASSLGVDTQYF. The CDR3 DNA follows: TGTGCCAGCAGCTTAGGAGTAGATACGCAGTATTTT.

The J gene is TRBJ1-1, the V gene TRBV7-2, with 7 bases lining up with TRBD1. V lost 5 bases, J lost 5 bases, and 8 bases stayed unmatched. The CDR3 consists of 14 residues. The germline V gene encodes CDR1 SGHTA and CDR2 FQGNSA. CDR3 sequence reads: CASSPEQGRTEAFF. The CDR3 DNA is TGTGCCAGCAGCCCAGAACAGGGGAGGACTGAAGCTTTCTTT.

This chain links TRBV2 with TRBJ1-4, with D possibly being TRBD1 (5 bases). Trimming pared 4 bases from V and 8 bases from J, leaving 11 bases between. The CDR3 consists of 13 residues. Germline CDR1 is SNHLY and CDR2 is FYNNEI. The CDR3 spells CASSGQGSEKLFF. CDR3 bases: TGTGCCAGCAGTGGGCAGGGAAGCGAAAAACTGTTTTTT.

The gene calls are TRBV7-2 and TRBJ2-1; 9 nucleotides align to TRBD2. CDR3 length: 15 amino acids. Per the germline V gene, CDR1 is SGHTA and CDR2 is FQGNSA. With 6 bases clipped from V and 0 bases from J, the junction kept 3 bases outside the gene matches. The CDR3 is CASRLTSGSYNEQFF. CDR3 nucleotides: TGTGCCAGCAGATTGACTAGCGGCTCCTACAATGAGCAGTTCTTC. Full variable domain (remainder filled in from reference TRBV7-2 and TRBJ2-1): GAGVSQSPSNKVTEKGKDVELRCDPISGHTALYWYRQSLGQGLEFLIYFQGNSAPDKSGLPSDRFSAERTGGSVSTLTIQRTQQEDSAVYLCASRLTSGSYNEQFFGPGTRLTVL.

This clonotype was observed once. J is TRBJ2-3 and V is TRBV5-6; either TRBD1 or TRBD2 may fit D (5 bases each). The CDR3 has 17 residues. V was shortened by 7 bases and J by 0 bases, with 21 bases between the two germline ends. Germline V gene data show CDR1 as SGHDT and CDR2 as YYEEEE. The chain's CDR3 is CASVTLGPGVSTDTQYF. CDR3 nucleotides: TGTGCCAGCGTTACCTTGGGGCCCGGGGTTAGCACAGATACGCAGTATTTT.

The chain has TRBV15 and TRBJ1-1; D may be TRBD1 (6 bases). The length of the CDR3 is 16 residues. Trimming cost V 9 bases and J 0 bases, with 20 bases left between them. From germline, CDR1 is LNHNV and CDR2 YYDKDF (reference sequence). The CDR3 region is CATRAGGLWVNTEAFF. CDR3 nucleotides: TGTGCCACGAGGGCGGGGGGGCTTTGGGTGAACACTGAAGCTTTCTTT.

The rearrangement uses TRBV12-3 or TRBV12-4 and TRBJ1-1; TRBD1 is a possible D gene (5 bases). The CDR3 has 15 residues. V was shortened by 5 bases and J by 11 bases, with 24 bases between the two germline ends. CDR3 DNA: TGTGCCAGCAGTCCATTTGACAGTGGGGTTTATGGGGCTTTCTTT. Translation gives CASSPFDSGVYGAFF.

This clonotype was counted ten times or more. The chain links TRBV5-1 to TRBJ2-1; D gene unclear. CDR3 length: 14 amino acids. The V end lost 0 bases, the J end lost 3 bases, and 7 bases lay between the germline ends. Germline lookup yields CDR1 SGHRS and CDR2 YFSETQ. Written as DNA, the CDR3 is TGCGCCAGCAGCTTGGATTATTACTACAATGAGCAGTTCTTC. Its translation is CASSLDYYYNEQFF.

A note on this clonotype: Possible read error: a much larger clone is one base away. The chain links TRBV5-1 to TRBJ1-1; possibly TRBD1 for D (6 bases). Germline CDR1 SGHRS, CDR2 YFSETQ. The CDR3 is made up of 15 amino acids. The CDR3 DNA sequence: TGCGCCAGCAGCCCGACGGACAGATTGAACACTGAAGCTTACTTT. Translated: CASSPTDRLNTEAYF.

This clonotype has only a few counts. The CDR3 nucleotides read TGTGCCAGCGGGACACTCTCCTACGAGCAGTACTTC. Its translation is CASGTLSYEQYF. The genes are TRBV6-6 and TRBJ2-7; weak D call: TRBD1 (6 bases). CDR3 length: 12 amino acids. CDR1 MNHNY and CDR2 SVGAGI come from the germline V gene (reference sequence). Trimming shortened V by 8 bases and J by 0 bases, and 8 bases separated the two germline ends.

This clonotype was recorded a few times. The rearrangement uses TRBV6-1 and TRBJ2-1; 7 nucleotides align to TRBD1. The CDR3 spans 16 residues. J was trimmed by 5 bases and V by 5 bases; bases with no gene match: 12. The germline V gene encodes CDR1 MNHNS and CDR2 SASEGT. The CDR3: CASSTTGALRHNEQFF. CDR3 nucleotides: TGTGCCAGCAGTACAACAGGGGCCCTAAGGCACAATGAGCAGTTCTTC.